These T cell receptor beta chains were read from a single sample in a study of control samples from healthy donors and cancer patients. The method was immunoSEQ multiplex PCR; TCRdb's version includes in-frame clones alone and lacks a portion of them. The sample lists some 140,000 clones, roughly 90% seen once, with about 10% in the top ten. Sequencing was performed on blood. The receptors here all came from a man aged 25 to 40 in good health. The CDR3 runs from the conserved cysteine through the conserved F or W. The D gene is left open where the match is weak. Size tells how often a clone was seen (once, few, many) or the class of an expanded clone, and some rows leave it out.

j_gene: TRBJ2-1; v_gene: TRBV18; d_gene: NA; abundance: NA; CDR3nt: TGTGCCAGCTCTACCAATAGGGGGGTTGAGCAGTTCTTC; CDR3aa: CASSTNRGVEQFF
j_gene: TRBJ1-4; v_gene: TRBV27; d_gene: NA; abundance: NA; CDR3nt: TGTGCCAGCAGTCCACAGCTTCACTCTAATGAAAAACTGTTTTTT; CDR3aa: CASSPQLHSNEKLFF
j_gene: TRBJ2-2; v_gene: TRBV5-1; d_gene: NA; abundance: NA; CDR3nt: TGCGCCAGCAGCTTGGCCTCCGGGGAATGGGGGGAGCTGTTTTTT; CDR3aa: CASSLASGEWGELFF
j_gene: TRBJ1-1; v_gene: TRBV19; d_gene: NA; abundance: NA; CDR3nt: TGTGCCAGTAGTATCGACCAGAGAACTAAGAACACTGAAGCTTTCTTT; CDR3aa: CASSIDQRTKNTEAFF
j_gene: TRBJ2-5; v_gene: TRBV9; d_gene: TRBD2; abundance: NA; CDR3nt: TGTGCCAGCAGCGTAGCAGCGGGAGGATTGGGAGAGACCCAGTACTTC; CDR3aa: CASSVAAGGLGETQYF
j_gene: TRBJ1-4; v_gene: TRBV28; d_gene: NA; abundance: NA; CDR3nt: TGTGCCAGCAGTTTCTTAAATGAAAAACTGTTTTTT; CDR3aa: CASSFLNEKLFF
j_gene: TRBJ1-3; v_gene: TRBV28; d_gene: NA; abundance: NA; CDR3nt: TGTGCCAGCAGTTCTACAGGATACTCTGGAAACACCATATATTTT; CDR3aa: CASSSTGYSGNTIYF
j_gene: TRBJ2-3; v_gene: TRBV4-3; d_gene: TRBD2; abundance: NA; CDR3nt: TGCGCCAGCAGCCTCGGGGGGTCCCAATCCTCTACAGATACGCAGTATTTT; CDR3aa: CASSLGGSQSSTDTQYF
j_gene: TRBJ1-4; v_gene: TRBV15; d_gene: NA; abundance: NA; CDR3nt: TGTGCCACCAGCCGCCGATGGGGGGGTAATGAAAAACTGTTTTTT; CDR3aa: CATSRRWGGNEKLFF
j_gene: TRBJ2-3; v_gene: TRBV18; d_gene: TRBD2; abundance: NA; CDR3nt: TGTGCCAGCTCAGTAACCGGGACTAGCGGGAGAGTATATACGCAGTATTTT; CDR3aa: CASSVTGTSGRVYTQYF
j_gene: TRBJ1-2; v_gene: TRBV27; d_gene: NA; abundance: NA; CDR3nt: TGTGCCAGCAGTTCCGGGGGCATGGGCTACACCTTC; CDR3aa: CASSSGGMGYTF
j_gene: TRBJ1-1; v_gene: TRBV14; d_gene: NA; abundance: NA; CDR3nt: TGTGCCAGCAGCCAATTTGGACCCCTGAACACTGAAGCTTTCTTT; CDR3aa: CASSQFGPLNTEAFF
j_gene: TRBJ2-7; v_gene: TRBV6-5; d_gene: NA; abundance: few; CDR3nt: TGTGCCAGCAGTTATTACCGGGCCCCTGGCGAGCAGTACTTC; CDR3aa: CASSYYRAPGEQYF
j_gene: TRBJ2-7; v_gene: TRBV6-2/TRBV6-3; d_gene: TRBD2; abundance: NA; CDR3nt: TGTGCCAGCAGTTACGACCTTATTAGCGGGATACCACCCTACGAGCAGTACTTC; CDR3aa: CASSYDLISGIPPYEQYF
j_gene: TRBJ2-7; v_gene: TRBV28; d_gene: TRBD1; abundance: NA; CDR3nt: TGTGCCAGCAGTCCGGGACAGGGGCGAATTGGGTACTTC; CDR3aa: CASSPGQGRIGYF
j_gene: TRBJ1-2; v_gene: TRBV27; d_gene: TRBD1; abundance: NA; CDR3nt: TGTGCCAGCAGTTTGCTGGGACAGGGGTATGGCTACACCTTC; CDR3aa: CASSLLGQGYGYTF
j_gene: TRBJ2-1; v_gene: TRBV7-3; d_gene: NA; abundance: NA; CDR3nt: TGTGCCAGCAGCTTAATGGGATTTGAGGGCAATGAGCAGTTCTTC; CDR3aa: CASSLMGFEGNEQFF
j_gene: TRBJ2-3; v_gene: TRBV3-1/TRBV3-2; d_gene: NA; abundance: NA; CDR3nt: TGTGCCAGCAGCCAACCCGCAGGGGTTAGCACAGATACGCAGTATTTT; CDR3aa: CASSQPAGVSTDTQYF
j_gene: TRBJ1-2; v_gene: TRBV28; d_gene: NA; abundance: NA; CDR3nt: TGTGCCAGCAGCCAAGGGTTGAACTATGGCTACACCTTC; CDR3aa: CASSQGLNYGYTF
j_gene: TRBJ2-3; v_gene: TRBV4-3; d_gene: NA; abundance: NA; CDR3nt: TGCGCCAGCAGCAACGACTACTCCGTTGTCACAGATACGCAGTATTTT; CDR3aa: CASSNDYSVVTDTQYF
j_gene: TRBJ1-2; v_gene: TRBV6-6; d_gene: NA; abundance: few; CDR3nt: TGTGCCACCACATTTGGGGGGGGGAATGGCTACACCTTC; CDR3aa: CATTFGGGNGYTF